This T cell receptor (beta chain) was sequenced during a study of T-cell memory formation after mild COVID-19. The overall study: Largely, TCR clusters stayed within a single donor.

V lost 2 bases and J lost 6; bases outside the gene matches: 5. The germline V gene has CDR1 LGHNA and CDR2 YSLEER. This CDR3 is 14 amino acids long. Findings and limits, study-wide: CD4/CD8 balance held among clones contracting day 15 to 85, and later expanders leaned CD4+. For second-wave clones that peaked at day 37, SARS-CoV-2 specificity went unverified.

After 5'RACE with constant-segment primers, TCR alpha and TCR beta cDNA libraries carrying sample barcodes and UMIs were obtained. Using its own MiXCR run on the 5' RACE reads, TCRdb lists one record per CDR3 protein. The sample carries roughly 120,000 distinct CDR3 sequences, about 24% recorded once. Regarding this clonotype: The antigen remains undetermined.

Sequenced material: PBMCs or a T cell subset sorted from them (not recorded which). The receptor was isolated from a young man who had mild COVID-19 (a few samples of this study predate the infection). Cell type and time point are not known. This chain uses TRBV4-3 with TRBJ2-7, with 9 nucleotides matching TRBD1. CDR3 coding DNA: TGCGCCAGCAGCCAAATAACAGGGGGCCGCGAGCAGTACTTC. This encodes CASSQITGGREQYF.